Below, 7 T cell receptor beta chains from the same sample are listed, as sequenced in a study of CD8 T cells in Susac syndrome. An amount of RNA that ranged from roughly 0.5 to 1 ug was reverse transcribed with random hexamers. One entry per CDR3 protein, called by TCRdb with MiXCR from the immunoSEQ multiplex PCR reads. Of about 180,000 distinct CDR3 sequences in the sample, roughly 92% were seen once. The sample consisted of CD4+ T cells from PBMCs. The receptors stem from a human donor with multiple sclerosis.

The chain employs TRBV9 and TRBJ2-5, with D uncertain. CDR3 size: 13 residues. V dropped 2 bases and J dropped 1 base, with 6 bases sitting between them. CDR1 and CDR2 (germline): SGDLS, YYNGEE. CDR3 sequence reads: CASSVGGQETQYF. Written as DNA, the CDR3 is TGTGCCAGCAGCGTCGGCGGCCAAGAGACCCAGTACTTC. The complete variable domain, with remaining parts taken from reference TRBV9 and TRBJ2-5, reads DSGVTQTPKHLITATGQRVTLRCSPRSGDLSVYWYQQSLDQGLQFLIQYYNGEERAKGNILERFSAQQFPDLHSELNLSSLELGDSALYFCASSVGGQETQYFGPGTRLLVL.

In its sample, this clonotype was seen a few times. The chain is built from TRBV11-2 and TRBJ1-3; D is unclear. Trimming took 1 base from V and 2 from J, leaving 3 bases between them. Germline V CDR1 and CDR2: SGHAT, FQNNGV. This CDR3 region has 13 residues. The CDR3 loop reads CASSLGPGNTIYF. In DNA form, the CDR3 reads TGTGCCAGCAGCTTAGGCCCTGGAAACACCATATATTTT.

This sequence joins TRBV20-1 and TRBJ1-1; D is undetermined. CDR1 and CDR2 from the germline V gene are DFQATT and SNEGSKA (reference sequence). V lost 2 bases to trimming and J lost 0 bases, with 10 bases between them. This CDR3 contains 14 residues. CDR3 protein: CSARSGGMNTEAFF. The CDR3 DNA reads TGCAGTGCTAGATCCGGAGGCATGAACACTGAAGCTTTCTTT.

The V gene is TRBV19, the J gene TRBJ2-2; 7 bases line up with TRBD1. Losses at the gene ends were 5 bases for V and 4 bases for J; bases not matched to a gene: 4. CDR1 is LNHDA and CDR2 is SQIVND in the germline V gene (reference sequence). There are 14 residues in the CDR3. The CDR3 loop is CASSGQASTGELFF. DNA for the CDR3: TGTGCCAGTAGTGGACAGGCCTCCACCGGGGAGCTGTTTTTT.

The rearrangement links TRBV27 to TRBJ2-6; TRBD2 aligns across 11 bases. The junction had 10 bases not matched to a gene; V was cut back by 2 bases and J by 1 base. This CDR3 contains 20 residues. Germline V gives CDR1 MNHEY, CDR2 SMNVEV (reference sequence). The chain's CDR3 is CASSLRLAGGSESGANVLTF. In DNA, the CDR3 is TGTGCCAGCAGTTTAAGGCTAGCGGGGGGCTCTGAGTCTGGGGCCAACGTCCTGACTTTC. The whole variable domain, filled in from reference TRBV27 and TRBJ2-6, reads EAQVTQNPRYLITVTGKKLTVTCSQNMNHEYMSWYRQDPGLGLRQIYYSMNVEVTDKGDVPEGYKVSRKEKRNFPLILESPSPNQTSLYFCASSLRLAGGSESGANVLTFGAGSRLTVL.

This chain connects TRBV2 to TRBJ2-1, with D hard to call. CDR1 and CDR2 from the germline V gene are SNHLY and FYNNEI. The germline V and J ends were trimmed by 3 bases and 7 bases, with 10 bases remaining between them. The CDR3 spans 13 residues. CDR3 loop: CASSDHPRNEQFF. CDR3 sequence (DNA): TGTGCCAGCAGTGACCATCCGAGGAATGAGCAGTTCTTC. The whole variable domain, remainder taken from reference TRBV2 and TRBJ2-1, is EPEVTQTPSHQVTQMGQEVILRCVPISNHLYFYWYRQILGQKVEFLVSFYNNEISEKSEIFDDQFSVERPDGSNFTLKIRSTKLEDSAMYFCASSDHPRNEQFFGPGTRLTVL.

The chain joins TRBV30 to TRBJ1-2; D ambiguous. Germline-derived CDR1 and CDR2 are GTSNPN and SVGIG (reference sequence). This CDR3 has 12 residues. Trimming shortened V by 1 base and J by 8 bases, and 11 bases separated the two germline ends. The CDR3 DNA follows: TGTGCCTGGAGTGACCCGGCTGGGGGCTACACCTTC. Translating it yields CAWSDPAGGYTF. Looking up the rest from reference TRBV30 and TRBJ1-2 gives the full variable domain: SQTIHQWPATLVQPVGSPLSLECTVEGTSNPNLYWYRQAAGRGLQLLFYSVGIGQISSEVPQNLSASRPQDRQFILSSKKLLLSDSGFYLCAWSDPAGGYTFGSGTRLTVV.